This entry lists 31 T cell receptor beta chains sequenced from one sample in a study of control samples from healthy donors and cancer patients. Measured with immunoSEQ multiplex PCR; TCRdb has only the in-frame clones, and not every one. The repertoire includes 120,000 to 150,000 clones, more than 85% of them detected once, and approximately 2.9% sits in the top ten. Sequenced: blood. These TCRs come from a man between 25 and 39 years old in good health.

This chain joins TRBV7-3 and TRBJ2-2, with a tentative D call TRBD2 (6 bases). Trimming removed 2 bases at V and 1 base at J, with 8 bases between. The CDR3 contains 15 residues. Germline V gene lookup returns CDR1 SGHTA and CDR2 FQGTGA. The CDR3 DNA is TGTGCCAGCAGCTTAGGGCGGGGGAACACCGGGGAGCTGTTTTTT. Translating it yields CASSLGRGNTGELFF.

In its sample, this clone was seen once. The chain combines TRBV19 with TRBJ1-1; no reliable D call. Per germline, CDR1 LNHDA and CDR2 SQIVND (reference sequence). This CDR3 region has 15 residues. Trimming pared 3 bases from V and 0 bases from J, leaving 11 bases between. The CDR3 nucleotides read TGTGCCAGTAGTATCGCCCAGGCGCTGAACACTGAAGCTTTCTTT. Its translation is CASSIAQALNTEAFF. The full variable domain, rest sourced from reference TRBV19 and TRBJ1-1, is DGGITQSPKYLFRKEGQNVTLSCEQNLNHDAMYWYRQDPGQGLRLIYYSQIVNDFQKGDIAEGYSVSREKKESFPLTVTSAQKNPTAFYLCASSIAQALNTEAFFGQGTRLTVV.

The genes are TRBV6-6 and TRBJ1-3; 8 nucleotides line up with TRBD1. The CDR3 sequence is 16 residues long. Germline V gene sequence: CDR1 MNHNY, CDR2 SVGAGI (reference sequence). V lost 2 bases, J lost 3 bases, and 6 bases stayed unmatched. CDR3 nucleotide sequence: TGTGCCAGCAGTTACCTAGGACAGGGTAGTGGAAACACCATATATTTT. Residues: CASSYLGQGSGNTIYF.

The V call is TRBV15, the J call TRBJ2-6; D is ambiguous. Trimming cost V 5 bases and J 1 base, with 9 bases left between them. The germline CDR1 and CDR2 sequences are LNHNV and YYDKDF (reference sequence). The CDR3 length is 15 residues. The CDR3 DNA follows: TGTGCCACCAGCGGTGGGCAGTCTGGGGCCAACGTCCTGACTTTC. Protein product: CATSGGQSGANVLTF.

In DNA form, the CDR3 reads TGCGCCAGCAGCCAGGGCCAGGGGAACTATGGCTACACCTTC. Translation gives CASSQGQGNYGYTF. The chain uses TRBV5-1 and TRBJ1-2, with TRBD1 as a possible D gene (6 bases). V lost 4 bases, J lost 2 bases, and 12 bases lay in between. The CDR3 has 14 amino acids. In germline, CDR1 is SGHRS, CDR2 YFSETQ.

The CDR3 protein is CASSLELAAYNEQFF. The CDR3 DNA is TGCGCCAGCAGCTTGGAGCTAGCGGCCTACAATGAGCAGTTCTTC. V is TRBV5-1 and J is TRBJ2-1, with TRBD2 matching 7 bases. Germline values: CDR1 SGHRS, CDR2 YFSETQ. Germline trimming cut 0 bases from V and 2 bases from J; bases unmatched to any gene: 2. The CDR3 is 15 residues long.

The chain uses TRBV6-5 and TRBJ1-2; D ambiguous. The V and J ends lost 6 bases and 4 bases respectively, with 9 bases between them. The CDR3 extends over 12 amino acids. Germline CDR1 reads MNHEY; CDR2 reads SVGAGI. CDR3 residues: CASSLEPYGYTF. The CDR3 nucleotides read TGTGCCAGCAGCCTCGAGCCCTATGGCTACACCTTC.

The chain combines TRBV11-3 with TRBJ1-5; possible D gene TRBD1, 6 bases. Germline V lookup: CDR1 SGHNT, CDR2 YENEEA. V lost 0 bases to trimming and J lost 0 bases, with 15 bases between them. This CDR3 comprises 18 residues. The CDR3 DNA reads TGTGCCAGCAGCTTAGACTCGGACAGTGGGGATAGCAATCAGCCCCAGCATTTT. Protein sequence: CASSLDSDSGDSNQPQHF.

The chain has TRBV4-1 and TRBJ1-1; perhaps TRBD1 as D (5 bases). CDR3 length: 15 amino acids. Germline loops: CDR1 MGHRA, CDR2 YSYEKL. The V end lost 0 bases, the J end lost 1 base, and 9 bases lay between the germline ends. The CDR3 loop reads CASSQEGQTNTEAFF. In nucleotides, the CDR3 is TGCGCCAGCAGCCAAGAGGGGCAGACGAACACTGAAGCTTTCTTT.

The table lists this clone with a count of one. The V gene is TRBV5-1, the J gene TRBJ2-7, with 7 positions matching TRBD1. The germline gives CDR1 SGHRS, CDR2 YFSETQ. With V trimmed by 0 bases and J by 6 bases, 3 bases remained unmatched. This CDR3 comprises 13 residues. CDR3 sequence: CASSLAPGGEQYF. The DNA of the CDR3 is TGCGCCAGCAGCTTGGCCCCAGGGGGCGAGCAGTACTTC.

The V gene is TRBV11-2, the J gene TRBJ1-4, with unresolved D. The CDR3 length is 14 residues. The germline V and J ends were trimmed by 0 bases and 8 bases, with 10 bases remaining between them. Germline CDR1 is SGHAT and CDR2 is FQNNGV. The CDR3 here is CASSLDLVGEKLFF. The CDR3 DNA reads as TGTGCCAGCAGCTTAGATCTGGTGGGGGAAAAACTGTTTTTT.

Written as DNA, the CDR3 is TGCAGCGCCGCCGAGGGTCAGAATTCACCCCTCCACTTT. Translating gives CSAAEGQNSPLHF. The rearrangement joins TRBV29-1 to TRBJ1-6; D is unclear. With 7 bases removed from V and 7 bases from J, the gap between germline ends came to 14 bases. Germline V gene lookup returns CDR1 SQVTM and CDR2 ANQGSEA. CDR3 length: 13 residues.

CDR3 bases: TGTGCCAGCAGCCCAACCGTTGCATACAATGAGCAGTTCTTC. Translating gives CASSPTVAYNEQFF. V and J are TRBV7-2 and TRBJ2-1; D not certain. V was cut by 5 bases and J by 4 bases, with 12 bases left in between. CDR1 SGHTA and CDR2 FQGNSA come from the germline V gene. There are 14 residues in the CDR3.

This clone appeared a single time. This chain uses TRBV10-3 with TRBJ1-2; perhaps TRBD1 as D (5 bases). The V end lost 2 bases, the J end lost 6 bases, and 10 bases lay between the germline ends. The germline V gene encodes CDR1 ENHRY and CDR2 SYGVKD. The CDR3 runs to 13 residues. For the CDR3, the DNA is TGTGCCATCAGTGAGGGGGGACTCGATGGCTACACCTTC. As protein: CAISEGGLDGYTF.

This clone was seen only once. This chain connects TRBV27 to TRBJ1-6; D unresolved. Germline V gives CDR1 MNHEY, CDR2 SMNVEV (reference sequence). Trimming removed 4 bases from V and 2 bases from J, with 0 bases in between. The CDR3 has 12 residues. CDR3 nucleotide sequence: TGTGCCAGCAGTTCCTATAATTCACCCCTCCACTTT. This gives the protein CASSSYNSPLHF.

This chain joins TRBV30 and TRBJ1-1; no firm D call. Trimming cost V 7 bases and J 1 base, with 13 bases left between them. The CDR3 runs 13 residues. The V gene's germline CDR1 is GTSNPN and CDR2 SVGIG (reference sequence). The CDR3 DNA reads as TGTGCCTTTCTAGTTTTTAGGAACACTGAAGCTTTCTTT. It translates to CAFLVFRNTEAFF.

The chain combines TRBV6-9 with TRBJ1-2, with TRBD1 matching over 8 bases. This CDR3 contains 16 residues. Germline V CDR1 and CDR2: MNHGY, SVAAGI. V lost 0 bases to trimming and J lost 6 bases; unmatched junction nucleotides: 9. CDR3 protein: CASSYSDPRGHNGYTF. CDR3 in DNA: TGTGCCAGCAGTTATTCCGACCCCAGGGGGCATAATGGCTACACCTTC.

V gene TRBV27 combines with J gene TRBJ2-3; 12 bases fit TRBD1. This CDR3 is built from 16 residues. Germline lookup yields CDR1 MNHEY and CDR2 SMNVEV (reference sequence). Germline trimming cut 6 bases from V and 6 bases from J; bases unmatched to any gene: 10. The chain's CDR3 is CASSPRRDRGRDTQYF. The CDR3 coding sequence is TGTGCCAGCAGCCCTAGGCGGGACAGGGGGCGGGATACGCAGTATTTT.

This sequence joins TRBV13 and TRBJ2-2; D gene ambiguous. V lost 4 bases and J lost 0, with 9 bases in between. The germline CDR1 and CDR2 sequences are PRHDT and FYEKMQ (reference sequence). The CDR3 is 15 residues long. This CDR3 reads CASSYSAANTGELFF. The CDR3 DNA reads as TGTGCCAGCAGCTACAGTGCGGCGAACACCGGGGAGCTGTTTTTT.

The chain joins TRBV7-3 to TRBJ2-5; tentatively, D is TRBD1 or TRBD2 (7 bases each). Germline CDR1 is SGHTA and CDR2 is FQGTGA. Trimming removed 5 bases from V and 7 bases from J, with 20 bases in between. The CDR3 covers 15 residues. The CDR3 nucleotides read TGTGCCAGCAGCCCTGACAGGGAGGGATCAGCGACCCAGTACTTC. It is translated as CASSPDREGSATQYF.

The chain joins TRBV5-8 to TRBJ1-3, with a tentative D call TRBD1 (5 bases). The V and J ends lost 4 bases and 0 bases respectively, with 14 bases between them. The CDR3 totals 16 residues. Per the germline V gene, CDR1 is SGHTS and CDR2 is YDEGEE. The CDR3 sequence is CASSTGTRSSGNTIYF. The CDR3 region has the DNA TGTGCCAGCAGCACCGGGACGAGGAGCTCTGGAAACACCATATATTTT. Full variable domain (outside the CDR3, taken from reference TRBV5-8 and TRBJ1-3): EAGVTQSPTHLIKTRGQQATLRCSPISGHTSVYWYQQALGLGLQFLLWYDEGEERNRGNFPPRFSGRQFPNYSSELNVNALELEDSALYLCASSTGTRSSGNTIYFGEGSWLTVV.

V usage is TRBV27 and J usage is TRBJ1-1; D unclear. The CDR3 contains 13 residues. Germline V gene data show CDR1 as MNHEY and CDR2 as SMNVEV (reference sequence). Trimming removed 3 bases from V and 3 bases from J, with 8 bases in between. Here the CDR3 DNA reads TGTGCCAGCAGTTTTGACGGATACACTGAAGCTTTCTTT. Protein product: CASSFDGYTEAFF.

CDR3 sequence: CATRTGGATDTQYF. The CDR3 DNA follows: TGTGCCACCAGGACAGGGGGCGCGACAGATACGCAGTATTTT. This chain joins TRBV15 and TRBJ2-3, with 10 nucleotides matching TRBD1. CDR3 length equals 14 residues. Germline lookup yields CDR1 LNHNV and CDR2 YYDKDF (reference sequence). V dropped 6 bases and J dropped 3; count of bases not matched to a gene: 3. Full variable domain (missing parts from reference TRBV15 and TRBJ2-3): DAMVIQNPRYQVTQFGKPVTLSCSQTLNHNVMYWYQQKSSQAPKLLFHYYDKDFNNEADTPDNFQSRRPNTSFCFLDIRSPGLGDTAMYLCATRTGGATDTQYFGPGTRLTVL.

The rearrangement joins TRBV27 to TRBJ1-2; D unresolved. Germline V gene sequence: CDR1 MNHEY, CDR2 SMNVEV (reference sequence). CDR3 size: 12 residues. V was cut by 6 bases and J by 5 bases, with 10 bases left in between. CDR3 residues: CASSPGPYGYTF. Here the CDR3 DNA reads TGTGCCAGCAGCCCGGGCCCTTATGGCTACACCTTC.

The gene calls are TRBV5-1 and TRBJ1-6, with D unclear. CDR3 length: 16 residues. V gave up 2 bases and J gave up 2 bases, with 11 bases separating them. Germline CDR1 is SGHRS and CDR2 is YFSETQ. The DNA for the CDR3 is TGCGCCAGCAGCTTAGTCTCAGGTGCCTATAATTCACCCCTCCACTTT. Amino acids: CASSLVSGAYNSPLHF.

This chain uses TRBV9 with TRBJ2-6, with D hard to call. This CDR3 region has 15 residues. Trimming took off 4 bases at V and 4 bases at J, with 12 bases between the two ends. Germline CDR1 is SGDLS and CDR2 is YYNGEE. CDR3 nucleotides: TGTGCCAGCAGCCCCCACGGGTCGGGGGCCAACGTCCTGACTTTC. Protein product: CASSPHGSGANVLTF.

The sample holds a few counts of this clone. This sequence joins TRBV7-9 and TRBJ2-3; D tentatively fits TRBD1 or TRBD2 (6 bases each). Germline CDR1 is SEHNR and CDR2 is FQNEAQ (reference sequence). The CDR3 totals 15 residues. Deletions cut 1 base from V and 3 bases from J, with 11 bases between. CDR3: CASSLVGGGTDTQYF. CDR3 coding DNA: TGTGCCAGCAGCTTAGTGGGGGGCGGAACAGATACGCAGTATTTT.

The J gene is TRBJ1-2, the V gene TRBV15; no definite D call. V lost 5 bases and J 8 bases, leaving 18 bases between the germline ends. Germline CDR1 LNHNV, CDR2 YYDKDF (reference sequence). This CDR3 has 14 residues. CDR3 in DNA: TGTGCCACCAGCCCCCTGGGTATTTCTGGGGGCTACACCTTC. Encoded protein: CATSPLGISGGYTF.

Here the CDR3 DNA reads TGTGCCAGCAGCCAAGATGGCGGGTATGGCTACACCTTC. As protein: CASSQDGGYGYTF. This rearrangement joins TRBV4-2 to TRBJ1-2; D gene unclear. The germline CDR1 and CDR2 sequences are LGHNA and YNFKEQ. Trimming left V 0 bases short and J 5 bases short, with 7 bases between. This CDR3 is built from 13 residues.

This sequence joins TRBV5-4 and TRBJ2-2; TRBD2 aligns across 11 bases. This CDR3 contains 16 residues. The germline CDR1 and CDR2 sequences are SGHNT and YYREEE (reference sequence). The V gene end was trimmed by 0 bases and the J gene end by 7 bases; junction bases not matched to a gene: 5. The CDR3 DNA reads as TGTGCCAGCAGCTTGGTATCTAGCGGGGGGTGCGGGGAGCTGTTTTTT. This translates into CASSLVSSGGCGELFF.

The gene calls are TRBV9 and TRBJ2-7; no clear D gene. The V gene's germline CDR1 is SGDLS and CDR2 YYNGEE. The CDR3 has 14 residues. The germline V and J ends were trimmed by 0 bases and 2 bases, with 9 bases remaining between them. Here the CDR3 DNA reads TGTGCCAGCAGCGTAGGGGTTGGACCCTACGAGCAGTACTTC. Translation gives CASSVGVGPYEQYF.